The clone carrying this T cell receptor beta chain came up many times. Its matching antigen is unknown. The record originates from a study of T cell repertoires in cytomegalovirus infection. For the study at large: Both CMV infection and a matching HLA type were indicated by public TCR beta signatures. Study findings and constraints: The cumulative frequency of public TCR beta families identified carriers of CMV plus the relevant HLA. There were HLA-C-restricted CMV-specific TCR beta clonotypes dominating the ex vivo response.

The germline V gene has CDR1 SGHVS and CDR2 FNYEAQ. This CDR3 is 13 amino acids long. The germline V and J ends were trimmed by 3 bases and 4 bases, with 7 bases remaining between them. MiXCR, run by TCRdb on the reads, gives a single entry per CDR3 protein. This sample has fewer than 350,000 distinct CDR3 sequences, with 9.5% found just once. The chain is built from TRBV7-6 and TRBJ2-1; D is unresolved. The sequence was obtained from a human donor in good health (CMV status not recorded). Some clones in this sample may be carry-over from other donors' samples. The sequenced sample consisted of PBMCs. CDR3 nucleotide sequence: TGTGCCAGCAGCTTGGCCGAGTACAATGAGCAGTTCTTC. Residues: CASSLAEYNEQFF.